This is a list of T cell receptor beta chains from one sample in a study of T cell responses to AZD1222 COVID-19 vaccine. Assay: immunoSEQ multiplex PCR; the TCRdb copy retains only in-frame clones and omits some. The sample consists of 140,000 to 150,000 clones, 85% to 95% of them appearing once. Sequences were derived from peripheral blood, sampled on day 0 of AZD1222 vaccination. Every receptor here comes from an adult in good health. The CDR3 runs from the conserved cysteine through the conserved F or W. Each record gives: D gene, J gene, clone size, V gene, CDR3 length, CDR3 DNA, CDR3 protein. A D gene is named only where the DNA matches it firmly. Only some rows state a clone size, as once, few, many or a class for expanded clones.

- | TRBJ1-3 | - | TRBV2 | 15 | TGTGCCAGCAGTGAAGTCCGGACCTCTGGAAACACCATATATTTT | CASSEVRTSGNTIYF
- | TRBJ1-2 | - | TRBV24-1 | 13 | TGTGCCACCAGTGAACGGGCCTTCTATGGCTACACCTTC | CATSERAFYGYTF
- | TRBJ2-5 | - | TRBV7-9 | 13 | TGTGCCAGCAGCTTCGGGACGGGAGAGACCCAGTACTTC | CASSFGTGETQYF
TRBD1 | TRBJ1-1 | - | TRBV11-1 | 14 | TGTGCCAGCAGCCGCGACAGGGAAGAGACTGAAGCTTTCTTT | CASSRDREETEAFF
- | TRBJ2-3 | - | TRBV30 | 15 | TGTGCCTGGAGTGTAGGTGGCGGGAGCACAGATACGCAGTATTTT | CAWSVGGGSTDTQYF
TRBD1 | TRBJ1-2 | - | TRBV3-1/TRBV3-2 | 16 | TGTGCCAGCAGCCACCTAGGACAGGGCAATCGGTATGGCTACACCTTC | CASSHLGQGNRYGYTF
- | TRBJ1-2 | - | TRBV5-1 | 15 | TGCGCCAGCAGCCCGGCCCAGGGGCCCCCCTATGGCTACACCTTC | CASSPAQGPPYGYTF
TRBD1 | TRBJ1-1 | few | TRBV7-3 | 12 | TGTGCCAGCAGCTTATCGACAGGGAACGCTTTCTTT | CASSLSTGNAFF
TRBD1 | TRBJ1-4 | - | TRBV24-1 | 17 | TGTGCCACCAGTGATTTGGAATCCGGGACAGGGGATGAAAAACTGTTTTTT | CATSDLESGTGDEKLFF
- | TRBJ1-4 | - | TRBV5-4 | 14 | TGTGCCAGCAGCTTGGGGGGGCCTAATGAAAAACTGTTTTTT | CASSLGGPNEKLFF
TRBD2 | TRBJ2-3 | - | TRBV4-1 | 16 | TGCGCCAGCACTAAGAATAGCGGGTCTAGCACAGATACGCAGTATTTT | CASTKNSGSSTDTQYF